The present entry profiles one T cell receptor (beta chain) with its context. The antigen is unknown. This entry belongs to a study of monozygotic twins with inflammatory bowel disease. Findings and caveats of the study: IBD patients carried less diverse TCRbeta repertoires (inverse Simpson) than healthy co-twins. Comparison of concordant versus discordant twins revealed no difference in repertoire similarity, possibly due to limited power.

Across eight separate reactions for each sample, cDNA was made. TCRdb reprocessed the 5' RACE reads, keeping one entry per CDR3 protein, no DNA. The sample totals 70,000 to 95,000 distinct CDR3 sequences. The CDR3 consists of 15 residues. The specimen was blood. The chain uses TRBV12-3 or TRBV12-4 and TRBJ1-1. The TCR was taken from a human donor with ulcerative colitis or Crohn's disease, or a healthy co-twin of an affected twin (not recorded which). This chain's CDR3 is CASRPGLGGHTEAFF.